Listed here are 11 T cell receptor beta chains from one sample, sequenced in a study of T cells in women clearing cervical HPV infection. Some clones are missing from TCRdb's copy, which holds only in-frame ones; the method was immunoSEQ multiplex PCR. There are more than 20,000 clones in the sample, with 6.5% to 8.5% held by the top ten. Sequencing was performed on blood buffy coat. The receptors shown here come from a woman between 18 and 70 years old with a cervical HPV16 infection that either progressed to CIN3+ or cleared (not recorded which).

In the case of this clone: Sequencing ends 3 residues short of the CDR3 end; the germline J gene provides the rest. V usage is TRBV5-1 and J usage is TRBJ1-1, with unresolved D. CDR1 SGHRS and CDR2 YFSETQ come from the germline V gene. This CDR3 has 12 residues. The V gene lost 0 bases and the J gene lost 3 bases, with 3 bases spanning the gap. Incomplete CDR3 DNA: TGCGCCAGCAGCTTGGTAGACACTGAA. This encodes CASSLVDTE. The CDR3 in its entirety is CASSLVDTEAFF.

As regards this clone: The CDR3 extends 3 residues past the end of the read, so its final part is completed from the germline J gene. The gene calls are TRBV13 and TRBJ2-3; 10 bases map to TRBD2. V lost 2 bases and J lost 0; bases outside the gene matches: 14. Germline V gives CDR1 PRHDT, CDR2 FYEKMQ (reference sequence). The CDR3 contains 20 residues. The CDR3 loop reads CASSLIGMGLAQLSTDTQYF. Partial CDR3 DNA: TGTGCCAGCAGCTTAATCGGGATGGGACTAGCGCAACTTAGCACAGATACG.

Regarding this clone: The read ends 3 residues before the CDR3 terminus; that terminus is restored from the germline J gene. The J gene is TRBJ1-3, the V gene TRBV28, with 10 bases matching TRBD1. The CDR3 covers 17 residues. Germline-derived CDR1 and CDR2 are MDHEN and SYDVKM. The V gene end was trimmed by 8 bases and the J gene end by 1 base; junction bases not matched to a gene: 11. CDR3 bases read: TGTGCCAGCTGGGGACAGGGGCGTCATCTTTCTGGAAACACC. It translates to CASWGQGRHLSGNT. The whole CDR3 sequence reads CASWGQGRHLSGNTIYF.

In regard to this clone: A junction boundary mismatches the germline segment, possibly from a read error. The sequence runs out 3 residues before the end of the CDR3; the remainder is reconstructed from the germline J gene. Additional DNA sequences in this sample encode the identical CDR3. The chain has TRBV5-6 and TRBJ1-3; D remains ambiguous. The germline gives CDR1 SGHDT, CDR2 YYEEEE. The CDR3 is made up of 14 amino acids. The sequenced part of the CDR3 DNA is TGTGCCAGCAGCCCCATGGGCTCTGGAAACACT. Its translation is CASSPMGSGNT. The CDR3 in full is CASSPMGSGNTIYF.

In regard to this clone: Read coverage stops 3 residues before the CDR3 terminus; the germline J gene supplies the remainder. The chain uses TRBV7-2 and TRBJ2-7; D is uncertain. There are 14 residues in the CDR3. Germline V gene data show CDR1 as SGHTA and CDR2 as FQGNSA. V shed 1 base and J shed 3 bases, with 10 bases lying between them. The CDR3 protein is CASSLDVQIYEQYF. Incomplete CDR3 DNA: TGTGCCAGCAGCTTAGACGTGCAGATCTACGAG.

With respect to this clone: The sequenced fragment ends 3 residues before the CDR3 boundary, so the rest is inferred from the germline J gene. V and J are TRBV7-9 and TRBJ1-2, with D perhaps matching TRBD1 (6 bases). The CDR3 totals 13 residues. The germline V gene has CDR1 SEHNR and CDR2 FQNEAQ (reference sequence). Partial CDR3 DNA: TGTGCCAGCAGCTCGGACAGTGGGAATGAC. This gives the protein CASSSDSGND. The whole CDR3 sequence reads CASSSDSGNDYTF.

On this clone: The sequence runs out 3 residues before the end of the CDR3; the remainder is reconstructed from the germline J gene. This sequence joins TRBV20-1 and TRBJ2-5; maybe TRBD1 (5 bases). V lost 5 bases, J lost 0 bases, and 7 bases lay in between. The CDR3 covers 12 residues. From germline, CDR1 is DFQATT and CDR2 SNEGSKA (reference sequence). The sequenced CDR3 bases are TGCAGTGCTTGCAGGGACCAAGAGACC. Protein product: CSACRDQET. The complete CDR3 reads CSACRDQETQYF.

Concerning this clone: The missing CDR3 end, 3 residues past where the read stops, is filled in from the germline J gene. The chain joins TRBV6-2 or TRBV6-3 to TRBJ1-2; 10 positions agree with TRBD1. Per germline, CDR1 MNHEY and CDR2 SVGEGT. The CDR3 is made up of 16 amino acids. CDR3 in amino acids: CASSYSGTGESYDYTF. CDR3 DNA (partial): TGTGCCAGCAGTTACTCGGGGACAGGGGAGTCCTACGAC.

As concerns this clone: The read halts 3 residues ahead of the CDR3 end, with the missing end drawn from the germline J gene. The chain joins TRBV10-3 to TRBJ2-2; TRBD1 aligns across 8 bases. V was pared by 6 bases and J by 1 base, with 4 bases of the junction left unmatched. In germline, CDR1 is ENHRY, CDR2 SYGVKD. The CDR3 is made up of 15 amino acids. The CDR3 protein is CAISPGQENTGELFF. The covered CDR3 bases are TGTGCCATCAGCCCGGGACAGGAGAACACCGGGGAG.

In the case of this clone: The read is 3 residues too short to cover the CDR3 end, so that end is filled in from the germline J gene. The chain links TRBV7-8 to TRBJ2-7; 10 bases map to TRBD1. CDR1 and CDR2 (germline): SGHVS, FQNEAQ. Trimming took 4 bases from V and 2 from J; bases not matched to a gene: 5. The CDR3 extends over 15 amino acids. This chain's CDR3 is CASSSWTGGTYEQYF. Incomplete CDR3 DNA: TGTGCCAGCAGCTCCTGGACAGGGGGGACCTACGAG.

A note on this clone: Coverage ceases 3 residues before the CDR3 finishes, and the germline J gene fills in the end. The chain links TRBV20-1 to TRBJ1-1; 9 bases agree with TRBD1. This CDR3 has 16 residues. Trimming at V came to 5 bases and at J to 2 bases, leaving 12 bases not matched to a gene. Germline-derived CDR1 and CDR2 are DFQATT and SNEGSKA (reference sequence). The CDR3 sequence is CSAFPYRGRRNTEAFF. The sequenced part of the CDR3 DNA is TGCAGTGCTTTTCCTTACAGGGGGCGCCGAAACACTGAA.